Shown below are 3 T cell receptor beta chains from a single sample sequenced in a study of CD8+CD57+ T cells in acquired aplastic anemia. Genomic DNA templated the TCR beta VDJ and CDR3 profiling. TCRdb redid the calling of the reads with MiXCR, one entry per CDR3 protein. The table lists around 400,000 distinct CDR3 sequences, 55% to 75% of them singletons. The sample comprised sorted CD4+, CD8+, or CD8+CD57+ T cells (not recorded which) from PBMCs. All receptors come from a human donor in good health, serving as a control.

This clonotype was seen many times. This chain joins TRBV12-3 or TRBV12-4 and TRBJ2-3; D is possibly TRBD1 or TRBD2 (5 bases each). The CDR3 totals 12 residues. The germline V and J ends were trimmed by 3 bases and 6 bases, with 7 bases remaining between them. The CDR3 coding sequence is TGTGCCAGCAGTTTTGGGACCGATACGCAGTATTTT. It translates to CASSFGTDTQYF.

The rearrangement links TRBV2 to TRBJ2-7, with 8 bases identical to TRBD1. This CDR3 has 14 amino acids. Germline V lookup: CDR1 SNHLY, CDR2 FYNNEI. Trimming at V came to 4 bases and at J to 2 bases, leaving 4 bases not matched to a gene. CDR3 nucleotide sequence: TGTGCCAGCAGTGCCCCGGGACAGGCCTACGAGCAGTACTTC. Its translation: CASSAPGQAYEQYF.

This clonotype was detected many times. The chain's CDR3 is CSALGEETQYF. Written as DNA, the CDR3 is TGCAGCGCTCTGGGGGAAGAGACCCAGTACTTC. The gene calls are TRBV29-1 and TRBJ2-5; D is perhaps TRBD1 or TRBD2 (5 bases each). Trimming took 7 bases from V and 3 from J, leaving 9 bases between them. The CDR3 runs 11 residues. CDR1 and CDR2 from the germline V gene are SQVTM and ANQGSEA.